The 21 T cell receptor beta chains reported below all come from one sample, sequenced in a study of graft-versus-host responses after intestinal transplantation. Sequencing was performed with immunoSEQ multiplex PCR; in TCRdb, only in-frame clones are kept and a portion is missing. Of more than 65,000 clones in the sample, 84% were seen once. Antigen specificity for these receptors is unknown. Sequencing was performed on unstimulated CD4+ T cells sorted from spleen or lymph node cells, taken before transplant. These receptors came from a human donor who was the organ donor for an intestinal transplant.

There are a few counts of this clone. This sequence joins TRBV6-6 and TRBJ1-6, with a possible D match to TRBD1 (5 bases). CDR1 MNHNY and CDR2 SVGAGI come from the germline V gene (reference sequence). The CDR3 covers 14 residues. The V end was cut by 4 bases, the J end by 9 bases, with 13 bases between. This CDR3 reads CASSFGEGISPLHF. Written as DNA, the CDR3 is TGTGCCAGCAGTTTTGGGGAGGGGATTTCACCCCTCCACTTT.

V gene TRBV29-1 combines with J gene TRBJ2-2; D gene unclear. The germline gives CDR1 SQVTM, CDR2 ANQGSEA. The CDR3 has 14 residues. V was trimmed by 3 bases and J by 2 bases, leaving 10 bases between them. The CDR3 region has the DNA TGCAGCGTTGAGAGTCCCACCAACACCGGGGAGCTGTTTTTT. Its translation: CSVESPTNTGELFF.

The rearrangement joins TRBV18 to TRBJ1-1; the D is unclear. This CDR3 comprises 14 residues. V lost 3 bases and J 5 bases, leaving 13 bases between the germline ends. Germline lookup yields CDR1 KGHSH and CDR2 LQKENI. The CDR3 DNA sequence: TGTGCCAGCTCACCGTCACGGGAGAGAACTGAAGCTTTCTTT. It codes for CASSPSRERTEAFF.

V gene TRBV12-5 combines with J gene TRBJ1-1, with TRBD1 matching 12 bases. The J segment lost 1 base and the V segment lost 4 bases, leaving 1 base of the junction unmatched. Germline CDR1 and CDR2: LGHNT and FRNRAP. The CDR3 is 15 residues long. CDR3 nucleotide sequence: TGTGCTAGTGGTTCGGGACAGGGGGCGAACACTGAAGCTTTCTTT. It codes for CASGSGQGANTEAFF.

A remark on this clone: At one of its ends the junction is not consistent with the germline gene, which may arise from a read error. CDR3 protein: CASSYEGASNERFF. DNA of the CDR3: TGTGCCAGCAGTTATGAAGGCGCATCGAATGAGCGGTTCTTC. The chain links TRBV6-5 to TRBJ2-1; no definite D call. This CDR3 spans 14 amino acids. The germline CDR1 and CDR2 sequences are MNHEY and SVGAGI.

The genes are TRBV9 and TRBJ1-1; 11 bases fit TRBD1. Trimming took 3 bases from V and 4 from J; bases not matched to a gene: 11. Per the germline V gene, CDR1 is SGDLS and CDR2 is YYNGEE. This CDR3 is built from 17 residues. For the CDR3, the DNA is TGTGCCAGCAGCGCCTCTAGGTTTGGGACAGGGGGCACTGAAGCTTTCTTT. Translation: CASSASRFGTGGTEAFF.

The V call is TRBV5-1, the J call TRBJ1-1; 8 bases agree with TRBD1. Germline V gene sequence: CDR1 SGHRS, CDR2 YFSETQ. The CDR3 is 15 amino acids. The V gene end was trimmed by 3 bases and the J gene end by 0 bases; junction bases not matched to a gene: 4. CDR3 DNA sequence: TGCGCCAGCAGCTCGACAGGGGCCCTGAACACTGAAGCTTTCTTT. Encoded protein: CASSSTGALNTEAFF.

The gene calls are TRBV6-5 and TRBJ1-5, with D unclear. The CDR3 is made up of 14 amino acids. V lost 3 bases and J lost 3, with 9 bases in between. Germline CDR1 MNHEY, CDR2 SVGAGI. In DNA, the CDR3 is TGTGCCAGCAGTTATAGTCGGTTCAATCAGCCCCAGCATTTT. It encodes CASSYSRFNQPQHF.

J is TRBJ1-2 and V is TRBV10-3, with D perhaps TRBD1 (6 bases). The CDR3 is 12 amino acids. Germline V gene lookup returns CDR1 ENHRY and CDR2 SYGVKD. Trimming removed 8 bases at V and 3 bases at J, with 10 bases between. CDR3 in DNA: TGTGCCATCGGACAGCTCGACTATGGCTACACCTTC. Translating it yields CAIGQLDYGYTF.

The rearrangement links TRBV12-5 to TRBJ2-3, with 7 nucleotides matching TRBD1. The CDR3 has 15 amino acids. CDR1 LGHNT and CDR2 FRNRAP come from the germline V gene. Germline trimming cut 1 base from V and 2 bases from J; bases unmatched to any gene: 3. For the CDR3, the DNA is TGTGCTAGTGGTTTGGGGGACAGTCCCACAGATACGCAGTATTTT. Protein product: CASGLGDSPTDTQYF.

The chain uses TRBV5-1 and TRBJ1-5, with TRBD1 as a possible D gene (6 bases). The CDR3 extends over 15 amino acids. V lost 1 base to trimming and J lost 4 bases, with 12 bases between them. CDR1 and CDR2 (germline): SGHRS, YFSETQ. In DNA, the CDR3 is TGCGCCAGCAGCTTGTCAGGGGTCGGTAATCAGCCCCAGCATTTT. As protein: CASSLSGVGNQPQHF.

This chain uses TRBV2 with TRBJ2-1, with 9 bases identical to TRBD2. Germline-derived CDR1 and CDR2 are SNHLY and FYNNEI. The CDR3 loop spans 16 amino acids. V trimming: 8 bases; J trimming: 5 bases; junction bases outside the gene matches: 13. The CDR3 nucleotides read TGTGCCAGCTCCAGTGAGGGGCGGGGGGGCCACAATGAGCAGTTCTTC. It yields the protein CASSSEGRGGHNEQFF.

This clone came up a few times. The chain uses TRBV5-6 and TRBJ2-3; 7 nucleotides agree with TRBD1. J was trimmed by 11 bases and V by 2 bases; bases with no gene match: 5. The CDR3 is made up of 12 amino acids. CDR1 is SGHDT, CDR2 YYEEEE, per germline. The CDR3 spells CASSLSPGGQYF. The CDR3 DNA reads TGTGCCAGCAGCTTATCCCCAGGGGGGCAGTATTTT.

J is TRBJ1-3 and V is TRBV21-1; the tabulated D call, TRBD1, remains unverified against the DNA. TRBV21-1 is a documented pseudogene. The CDR3 length is 18 residues. In nucleotides, the CDR3 is TGTGCCAGCAGCGACCCTGACAGGGTGAAAGCCTCTGGAAACACCATATATTTT. Protein: CASSDPDRVKASGNTIYF.

The J gene is TRBJ2-5, the V gene TRBV7-9; 8 bases align to TRBD2. Per the germline V gene, CDR1 is SEHNR and CDR2 is FQNEAQ (reference sequence). V lost 4 bases and J lost 4; bases outside the gene matches: 5. The CDR3 runs to 14 residues. CDR3 amino acids: CASSSERGRETQYF. In DNA form, the CDR3 reads TGTGCCAGCAGCTCGGAGCGGGGGCGAGAGACCCAGTACTTC.

The V call is TRBV27, the J call TRBJ1-1, with D possibly matching TRBD1 (6 bases). CDR1 and CDR2 from the germline V gene are MNHEY and SMNVEV (reference sequence). V was shortened by 8 bases and J by 1 base, with 11 bases between the two germline ends. The CDR3 runs 13 residues. CDR3 amino acids: CASRTDRNTEAFF. CDR3 in DNA: TGTGCCAGCCGGACAGACAGGAACACTGAAGCTTTCTTT.

V gene TRBV19 combines with J gene TRBJ1-5; weak D call: TRBD1 (5 bases). Trimming took 7 bases from V and 0 from J, leaving 19 bases between them. Germline V gene lookup returns CDR1 LNHDA and CDR2 SQIVND (reference sequence). The CDR3 extends over 17 amino acids. The CDR3 nucleotides read TGTGCCAGTACCCCCACGGAGGGGACCATTAGCAATCAGCCCCAGCATTTT. It codes for CASTPTEGTISNQPQHF.

The chain combines TRBV6-1 with TRBJ1-2; 7 nucleotides match TRBD1. Germline loops: CDR1 MNHNS, CDR2 SASEGT. This CDR3 contains 15 residues. J gave up 8 bases and V 5 bases, and 14 bases lay outside the gene matches. CDR3: CASSTGVITFGGYTF. The CDR3 nucleotides are TGTGCCAGCAGTACAGGGGTTATAACCTTCGGGGGCTACACCTTC.

The chain carries TRBV6-6 and TRBJ2-2; 10 bases are shared with TRBD2. CDR1 MNHNY and CDR2 SVGAGI come from the germline V gene (reference sequence). Trimming cost V 11 bases and J 6 bases; bases outside gene matches: 12. The CDR3 extends over 15 amino acids. This CDR3 reads CAGSSPSGGSGELFF. The CDR3, as DNA: TGTGCCGGCTCATCCCCTAGCGGGGGTTCCGGGGAGCTGTTTTTT.

The chain has TRBV7-2 and TRBJ1-2, with 8 positions matching TRBD1. Germline V lookup: CDR1 SGHTA, CDR2 FQGNSA. V was clipped by 5 bases and J by 4 bases; unmatched bases: 6. The CDR3 is 14 residues long. CDR3 sequence reads: CASSDNTGGYGYTF. The CDR3 nucleotides read TGTGCCAGCAGCGATAATACAGGGGGCTATGGCTACACCTTC. The whole variable domain, filled in from reference TRBV7-2 and TRBJ1-2, reads GAGVSQSPSNKVTEKGKDVELRCDPISGHTALYWYRQSLGQGLEFLIYFQGNSAPDKSGLPSDRFSAERTGGSVSTLTIQRTQQEDSAVYLCASSDNTGGYGYTFGSGTRLTVV.

The V gene is TRBV7-9, the J gene TRBJ2-7; TRBD1 matches at 7 bases. From germline, CDR1 is SEHNR and CDR2 FQNEAQ (reference sequence). The CDR3 has 15 amino acids. V shed 1 base, J shed 3 bases, and the junction held 6 bases outside the gene matches. The CDR3 here is CASSLGTGFVYEQYV. DNA for the CDR3: TGTGCCAGCAGCTTAGGGACAGGCTTCGTCTACGAGCAGTACGTC.